Included here is one T cell receptor (beta chain) sequence, with context. Its antigen is unknown. The data originate from a study of graft-versus-host responses after intestinal transplantation. Study background: Recipients uniformly received anti-thymocyte globulin induction, followed by tacrolimus and steroids for approximately 3 years. Study outcomes and limitations: Investigators detected GvH clones in recipient marrow, with some emerging earlier in ileum or blood. Graft-donor T cell macrochimerism coincided with high graft-versus-host to host-versus-graft clonal ratios in allografts.

Bone marrow obtained following transplant was drawn from the posterior iliac crest or from another site. Some clones are missing from TCRdb's copy, which holds only in-frame ones; the method was immunoSEQ multiplex PCR. The sample includes around 16,000 clones, roughly 86% seen only once; the top ten take 6.6%. The ends were cut back, 7 bases at V and 2 bases at J, with 12 bases in the middle. CDR1 and CDR2 (germline): SGHVS, FQNEAQ. This CDR3 is built from 13 residues. This TCR was recovered from a human patient who received an intestinal transplant, so some T cells may come from the graft donor. The rearrangement uses TRBV7-8 and TRBJ2-7; D remains ambiguous. The input for sequencing was bone marrow, taken nearly 130 days after intestinal transplantation. The CDR3 DNA follows: TGTGCCAGCACCAAGACGGAAACCTACGAGCAGTACTTC. It yields the protein CASTKTETYEQYF. Drawing the rest from reference TRBV7-8 and TRBJ2-7, the complete variable domain is GAGVSQSPRYKVAKRGQDVALRCDPISGHVSLFWYQQALGQGPEFLTYFQNEAQLDKSGLPSDRFFAERPEGSVSTLKIQRTQQEDSAVYLCASTKTETYEQYFGPGTRLTVT.